This T cell receptor (beta chain) derives from a study of response to subunit inactivated influenza vaccine. This clonotype turned up a few times. TCRdb itself ran the RT-PCR reads through MiXCR, one entry per CDR3 protein. The profile shows 500,000 to 600,000 distinct CDR3 sequences, 10% to 15% of them singletons. The specimen was PBMCs from blood, collected 35 to 45 days after vaccination. This TCR was sampled from a man in his fifties who received an inactivated influenza vaccine.

DNA of the CDR3: TGTGCCAGCTCACCACCGTTCGTCTTAGGGACTAGCGGCTTTAGCACAGATACGCAGTATTTT. It yields the protein CASSPPFVLGTSGFSTDTQYF. The V gene is TRBV18, the J gene TRBJ2-3; 11 bases are shared with TRBD2. This CDR3 is built from 21 residues. J lost 0 bases, V lost 0 bases, and 14 bases had no gene match. Germline CDR1 reads KGHSH; CDR2 reads LQKENI. Looking up the rest from reference TRBV18 and TRBJ2-3 gives the full variable domain: NAGVMQNPRHLVRRRGQEARLRCSPMKGHSHVYWYRQLPEEGLKFMVYLQKENIIDESGMPKERFSAEFPKEGPSILRIQQVVRGDSAAYFCASSPPFVLGTSGFSTDTQYFGPGTRLTVL.